The 27 T cell receptor beta chains below were found in one sample sequenced in a study of blood T cell repertoires in COVID-19. Data came from immunoSEQ multiplex PCR; TCRdb stores just in-frame clones and leaves some out. The profile shows roughly 200,000 clones, 86% of them singletons. Input material: PBMCs or T cells enriched from blood (not recorded which). Receptors originate from a woman between 40 and 55 years old with acute COVID-19.

This chain connects TRBV5-1 to TRBJ2-1, with 9 bases that match TRBD1. CDR3 length equals 16 residues. The ends lost 0 bases at V and 8 bases at J; junction bases unmatched: 9. Per germline, CDR1 SGHRS and CDR2 YFSETQ. The CDR3 nucleotides are TGCGCCAGCAGCTTGGTTGGGACAGGGCTTGTCGATGAGCAGTTCTTC. As protein: CASSLVGTGLVDEQFF.

The CDR3 sequence: CATGGGTDTQYF. As DNA, the CDR3 is TGTGCCACCGGAGGGGGCACAGATACGCAGTATTTT. This chain uses TRBV24-1 with TRBJ2-3; TRBD2 might be the D (6 bases). In germline, CDR1 is KGHDR, CDR2 SFDVKD. V was trimmed by 9 bases and J by 1 base, leaving 7 bases between them. The CDR3 runs 12 residues.

The chain couples TRBV4-1 to TRBJ1-6; 7 nucleotides agree with TRBD1. J was trimmed by 7 bases and V by 0 bases; bases with no gene match: 6. The CDR3 extends over 16 amino acids. Germline V gene lookup returns CDR1 MGHRA and CDR2 YSYEKL. The CDR3 here is CASSQDRGTVNSPLHF. CDR3 coding DNA: TGCGCCAGCAGCCAAGATCGAGGGACAGTCAATTCACCCCTCCACTTT.

This clone was picked up one time. The rearrangement joins TRBV7-9 to TRBJ2-3; tentative D call: TRBD1 (6 bases). Germline CDR1 SEHNR, CDR2 FQNEAQ (reference sequence). V gave up 1 base and J gave up 1 base, with 15 bases separating them. The length of the CDR3 is 17 residues. The CDR3 here is CASSLVVRTAGTDTQYF. DNA for the CDR3: TGTGCCAGCAGCTTAGTGGTTCGGACAGCAGGCACAGATACGCAGTATTTT.

This chain uses TRBV9 with TRBJ2-3; D is possibly TRBD2 (5 bases). From germline, CDR1 is SGDLS and CDR2 YYNGEE. Trimming removed 0 bases from V and 5 bases from J, with 13 bases in between. The CDR3 is made up of 15 amino acids. CDR3 nucleotides: TGTGCCAGCAGCGTAGGGACTTCGCCAAGAGATACGCAGTATTTT. Translating gives CASSVGTSPRDTQYF. The entire variable domain, with the rest obtained from reference TRBV9 and TRBJ2-3, is as follows: DSGVTQTPKHLITATGQRVTLRCSPRSGDLSVYWYQQSLDQGLQFLIQYYNGEERAKGNILERFSAQQFPDLHSELNLSSLELGDSALYFCASSVGTSPRDTQYFGPGTRLTVL.

This clone was picked up one time. The chain has TRBV7-8 and TRBJ2-1; D ambiguous. Trimming removed 4 bases at V and 4 bases at J, with 11 bases between. Germline-derived CDR1 and CDR2 are SGHVS and FQNEAQ. The CDR3 consists of 14 residues. CDR3 sequence (DNA): TGTGCCAGCAGCTCCGAAACAAGTTACAATGAGCAGTTCTTC. It codes for CASSSETSYNEQFF.

V and J are TRBV12-3 or TRBV12-4 and TRBJ2-3, with D unclear. V was clipped by 7 bases and J by 0 bases, with 8 bases between them. The CDR3 sequence is 13 residues long. The CDR3 protein is CASTVSSTDTQYF. The CDR3 nucleotides read TGTGCCAGCACCGTGTCTAGCACAGATACGCAGTATTTT.

The V call is TRBV28, the J call TRBJ2-7, with D perhaps TRBD1 (6 bases). The CDR3 extends over 13 amino acids. CDR1 and CDR2 (germline): MDHEN, SYDVKM. With 5 bases removed from V and 2 bases from J, the gap between germline ends came to 10 bases. The CDR3 DNA reads as TGTGCCAGCAGTCAGGGGCCGGCCTACGAGCAGTACTTC. This sequence encodes CASSQGPAYEQYF.

The chain recombines TRBV7-8 with TRBJ1-5; tentative D call: TRBD1 (6 bases). Germline CDR1 and CDR2: SGHVS and FQNEAQ. This CDR3 comprises 14 residues. Trimming took 0 bases from V and 4 from J, leaving 7 bases between them. CDR3 sequence (DNA): TGTGCCAGCAGCTTAGCGGGGGCTAATCAGCCCCAGCATTTT. Its translation is CASSLAGANQPQHF. The full variable domain, in which reference TRBV7-8 and TRBJ1-5 provide the parts outside the CDR3, is GAGVSQSPRYKVAKRGQDVALRCDPISGHVSLFWYQQALGQGPEFLTYFQNEAQLDKSGLPSDRFFAERPEGSVSTLKIQRTQQEDSAVYLCASSLAGANQPQHFGDGTRLSIL.

This chain joins TRBV9 and TRBJ1-2; possible D gene TRBD1, 5 bases. This CDR3 is 17 amino acids long. Looked up from germline, CDR1 is SGDLS and CDR2 is YYNGEE. Trimming pared 0 bases from V and 0 bases from J, leaving 15 bases between. The CDR3: CASSVAGRVEANYGYTF. The CDR3 DNA reads TGTGCCAGCAGCGTAGCTGGCAGGGTCGAGGCTAACTATGGCTACACCTTC. Full variable domain (remainder filled in from reference TRBV9 and TRBJ1-2): DSGVTQTPKHLITATGQRVTLRCSPRSGDLSVYWYQQSLDQGLQFLIQYYNGEERAKGNILERFSAQQFPDLHSELNLSSLELGDSALYFCASSVAGRVEANYGYTFGSGTRLTVV.

The V and J genes are TRBV7-8 and TRBJ2-5; 9 bases line up with TRBD2. V was pared by 2 bases and J by 5 bases, with 6 bases of the junction left unmatched. The CDR3 totals 15 residues. CDR1 SGHVS and CDR2 FQNEAQ come from the germline V gene. CDR3 DNA sequence: TGTGCCAGCAGCTTATTGGCGGGAGGGCCTGAGACCCAGTACTTC. It translates to CASSLLAGGPETQYF. Together with reference TRBV7-8 and TRBJ2-5, the CDR3 gives the full variable domain: GAGVSQSPRYKVAKRGQDVALRCDPISGHVSLFWYQQALGQGPEFLTYFQNEAQLDKSGLPSDRFFAERPEGSVSTLKIQRTQQEDSAVYLCASSLLAGGPETQYFGPGTRLLVL.

The chain carries TRBV4-2 and TRBJ2-3; TRBD2 aligns across 9 bases. Per germline, CDR1 LGHNA and CDR2 YNFKEQ. V was clipped by 1 base and J by 2 bases; unmatched bases: 1. The CDR3 is 15 amino acids. CDR3 protein: CASSQGTSDTDTQYF. The CDR3 bases are TGTGCCAGCAGCCAAGGGACTAGCGACACAGATACGCAGTATTTT.

The rearrangement uses TRBV7-9 and TRBJ2-1; D is ambiguous. Trimming took 1 base from V and 0 from J, leaving 13 bases between them. The germline CDR1 and CDR2 sequences are SEHNR and FQNEAQ (reference sequence). The CDR3 consists of 17 residues. The CDR3 sequence: CASSLEIALSSYNEQFF. CDR3 sequence (DNA): TGTGCCAGCAGCTTAGAAATCGCACTTAGCTCCTACAATGAGCAGTTCTTC.

The chain recombines TRBV21-1 with TRBJ2-7; TRBD2, the table's D call, was not compared with the DNA. TRBV21-1 is recorded as a pseudogene. CDR3 length: 13 amino acids. CDR3 sequence: CASRRGGIYEQYF. The CDR3 DNA is TGTGCCAGCAGAAGGGGGGGGATCTACGAGCAGTACTTC.

This rearrangement joins TRBV28 to TRBJ1-5; D might be TRBD1 (5 bases). This CDR3 spans 16 amino acids. Germline lookup yields CDR1 MDHEN and CDR2 SYDVKM. V was clipped by 6 bases and J by 6 bases, with 21 bases between them. CDR3 nucleotide sequence: TGTGCCAGCAGCCCCCCTCAAGGGGCTTCGTTTCAGCCCCAGCATTTT. It codes for CASSPPQGASFQPQHF. Using reference TRBV28 and TRBJ1-5 for the parts outside the CDR3, the full variable domain is DVKVTQSSRYLVKRTGEKVFLECVQDMDHENMFWYRQDPGLGLRLIYFSYDVKMKEKGDIPEGYSVSREKKERFSLILESASTNQTSMYLCASSPPQGASFQPQHFGDGTRLSIL.

The chain employs TRBV7-9 and TRBJ1-1; D ambiguous. This CDR3 has 14 residues. V was shortened by 5 bases and J by 0 bases, with 10 bases between the two germline ends. CDR1 is SEHNR, CDR2 FQNEAQ, per germline (reference sequence). CDR3 nucleotide sequence: TGTGCCAGCAGCCCCGACTTTATGAACACTGAAGCTTTCTTT. Translation: CASSPDFMNTEAFF.

This clone was seen only a few times. The J gene is TRBJ2-2, the V gene TRBV27, with 7 bases aligning to TRBD1. CDR3 length: 15 residues. From germline, CDR1 is MNHEY and CDR2 SMNVEV (reference sequence). V dropped 1 base and J dropped 3; count of bases not matched to a gene: 2. The CDR3 reads CASSLYRGDTGELFF. The CDR3 bases are TGTGCCAGCAGTTTATACAGGGGTGACACCGGGGAGCTGTTTTTT.

This clone appeared once. The rearrangement links TRBV28 to TRBJ2-7, with 10 bases fitting TRBD1. Germline lookup yields CDR1 MDHEN and CDR2 SYDVKM. The CDR3 covers 15 residues. The V and J ends lost 6 bases and 1 base, in that order; junction bases with no gene match: 6. The CDR3 region has the DNA TGTGCCAGCAGGATCTGGACAGGGGGTTCCTACGAGCAGTACTTC. Amino acids: CASRIWTGGSYEQYF.

The gene calls are TRBV7-2 and TRBJ2-7; 9 positions agree with TRBD2. V was pared by 4 bases and J by 5 bases, with 12 bases of the junction left unmatched. In germline, CDR1 is SGHTA, CDR2 FQGNSA. This CDR3 region has 16 residues. CDR3 nucleotide sequence: TGTGCCAGCAGCTCCGGTAGGGGTAGCGGGAGAGACGAGCAGTACTTC. Translating gives CASSSGRGSGRDEQYF.

The chain couples TRBV27 to TRBJ1-2; no firm D call. CDR1 is MNHEY and CDR2 is SMNVEV in the germline V gene (reference sequence). CDR3 length: 13 amino acids. V gave up 3 bases and J gave up 8 bases, with 13 bases separating them. DNA of the CDR3: TGTGCCAGCAGTTTTCTCACCCTGGAGGGCTACACCTTC. Its translation: CASSFLTLEGYTF.

The chain combines TRBV2 with TRBJ2-1, with 16 positions matching TRBD2. This CDR3 is built from 17 residues. The junction had 8 bases not matched to a gene; V was cut back by 7 bases and J by 5 bases. Germline V gives CDR1 SNHLY, CDR2 FYNNEI. This CDR3 reads CASKRGTSGRGNNEQFF. The CDR3 bases are TGTGCCAGCAAGAGAGGGACTAGCGGGAGGGGCAACAATGAGCAGTTCTTC. Drawing the rest from reference TRBV2 and TRBJ2-1, the complete variable domain is EPEVTQTPSHQVTQMGQEVILRCVPISNHLYFYWYRQILGQKVEFLVSFYNNEISEKSEIFDDQFSVERPDGSNFTLKIRSTKLEDSAMYFCASKRGTSGRGNNEQFFGPGTRLTVL.

V usage is TRBV7-8 and J usage is TRBJ1-2, with D uncertain. The germline gives CDR1 SGHVS, CDR2 FQNEAQ. Trimming removed 5 bases from V and 0 bases from J, with 4 bases in between. This CDR3 comprises 12 residues. The CDR3 protein is CASSTANYGYTF. The CDR3, as DNA: TGTGCCAGCAGCACAGCTAACTATGGCTACACCTTC.

The rearrangement joins TRBV6-5 to TRBJ2-5, with TRBD1 matching over 7 bases. V gave up 0 bases and J gave up 5 bases; unmatched junction bases: 6. The CDR3 is 15 residues long. The germline gives CDR1 MNHEY, CDR2 SVGAGI. The CDR3 sequence: CASSYSTGTLETQYF. CDR3 bases: TGTGCCAGCAGTTACTCGACAGGGACATTGGAGACCCAGTACTTC.

This clone was counted between two and nine times. This chain uses TRBV5-8 with TRBJ1-5, with D possibly matching TRBD1 (5 bases). Trimming removed 4 bases at V and 3 bases at J, with 14 bases between. Germline V gene sequence: CDR1 SGHTS, CDR2 YDEGEE. This CDR3 region has 15 residues. CDR3 amino acids: CASSVLQGHNQPQHF. The CDR3 nucleotides read TGTGCCAGCAGCGTCCTGCAGGGCCACAATCAGCCCCAGCATTTT. The entire variable domain, with the rest obtained from reference TRBV5-8 and TRBJ1-5, is as follows: EAGVTQSPTHLIKTRGQQATLRCSPISGHTSVYWYQQALGLGLQFLLWYDEGEERNRGNFPPRFSGRQFPNYSSELNVNALELEDSALYLCASSVLQGHNQPQHFGDGTRLSIL.

The gene calls are TRBV15 and TRBJ2-7, with 11 bases aligning to TRBD2. The CDR3 covers 15 residues. V lost 5 bases, J lost 5 bases, and 8 bases stayed unmatched. Germline V gene lookup returns CDR1 LNHNV and CDR2 YYDKDF (reference sequence). The CDR3 is CATSATLAGVHEQYF. The CDR3 DNA follows: TGTGCCACCAGCGCTACACTAGCGGGAGTACACGAGCAGTACTTC.

This clone was recorded a few times. This chain uses TRBV19 with TRBJ2-7, with TRBD2 as a possible D gene (6 bases). With 7 bases removed from V and 3 bases from J, the gap between germline ends came to 19 bases. Germline V gives CDR1 LNHDA, CDR2 SQIVND (reference sequence). CDR3 length equals 15 residues. CDR3 sequence (DNA): TGTGCCAGTACCCCCAATCGCGGGGCCGGCTACGAGCAGTACTTC. It codes for CASTPNRGAGYEQYF.

CDR3: CSAKREWGFRYEQYF. The CDR3 bases are TGCAGCGCTAAGCGGGAATGGGGATTTAGGTACGAGCAGTACTTC. The gene calls are TRBV29-1 and TRBJ2-7; 7 bases line up with TRBD2. Germline CDR1 and CDR2: SQVTM and ANQGSEA. The CDR3 loop spans 15 amino acids. The V segment lost 7 bases and the J segment 4 bases; nucleotides outside the gene matches: 16.